The 18 T cell receptor beta chains presented below share a single source sample, sequenced in a study of CD8 T cells in ankylosing spondylitis. Via MiXCR, TCRdb re-called the 5' RACE reads, giving one row per CDR3 protein. The data hold about 360,000 distinct CDR3 sequences, with roughly 14% observed a single time. The sequencing sample was made of blood, either unsorted or a sorted T cell fraction (not recorded which). The receptors shown here come from a male donor with ankylosing spondylitis or in good health (not recorded which).

The table lists this clonotype with a few counts. The chain is built from TRBV5-1 and TRBJ2-1; 13 nucleotides agree with TRBD2. CDR1 is SGHRS, CDR2 YFSETQ, per germline. Trimming at V came to 3 bases and at J to 10 bases, leaving 13 bases not matched to a gene. The CDR3 extends over 17 amino acids. The CDR3 DNA reads as TGCGCCAGCAGCTCTCGGACTAGCGGGGGACCTGGGTGGGAGCAGTTCTTC. Encoded protein: CASSSRTSGGPGWEQFF.

The chain carries TRBV20-1 and TRBJ2-5; TRBD2 matches 12 bases. V dropped 3 bases and J dropped 7; count of bases not matched to a gene: 12. The CDR3 sequence is 16 residues long. The germline CDR1 and CDR2 sequences are DFQATT and SNEGSKA (reference sequence). CDR3 in amino acids: CSASWLAGGPAGTQYF. CDR3 nucleotide sequence: TGCAGTGCTAGTTGGCTAGCGGGAGGGCCTGCGGGGACCCAGTACTTC.

This clonotype was counted between two and nine times. The gene calls are TRBV7-2 and TRBJ2-4; the D is unclear. The CDR3 contains 13 residues. V gave up 0 bases and J gave up 0 bases, with 0 bases separating them. The germline CDR1 and CDR2 sequences are SGHTA and FQGNSA. This CDR3 is CASSLAAKNIQYF. CDR3 bases: TGTGCCAGCAGCTTAGCAGCCAAAAACATTCAGTACTTC.

This clonotype came up a few times. The chain uses TRBV5-1 and TRBJ2-7, with no clear D. V dropped 5 bases and J dropped 4 bases, with 16 bases sitting between them. Germline assignment: CDR1 SGHRS and CDR2 YFSETQ. CDR3 length: 14 residues. The CDR3 region has the DNA TGCGCCAGCAGTTTTACGACTGATCCGTACGAGCAGTACTTC. Protein sequence: CASSFTTDPYEQYF.

This clonotype was counted a few times. CDR3 sequence (DNA): TGCGCCAGCAGCCGGACAGGGACAACTGAAGCTTTCTTT. Amino acid sequence: CASSRTGTTEAFF. The rearrangement uses TRBV10-1 and TRBJ1-1, with TRBD1 identical over 8 bases. This CDR3 is built from 13 residues. V was pared by 6 bases and J by 5 bases, with 5 bases of the junction left unmatched. Germline V gene data show CDR1 as WNHNN and CDR2 as SYGVQD (reference sequence).

This clonotype was seen more than once but under ten times. The chain joins TRBV12-3 or TRBV12-4 to TRBJ2-7; D may be TRBD2 (5 bases). V was clipped by 6 bases and J by 3 bases, with 12 bases between them. The CDR3 totals 13 residues. The CDR3 sequence: CASRPGNSYEQYF. CDR3 coding DNA: TGTGCCAGCAGACCGGGAAACAGCTACGAGCAGTACTTC.

This sequence joins TRBV5-1 and TRBJ2-1; 9 positions agree with TRBD2. With V trimmed by 4 bases and J by 10 bases, 12 bases remained unmatched. CDR3 length equals 15 residues. Germline lookup yields CDR1 SGHRS and CDR2 YFSETQ. CDR3 nucleotides: TGCGCCAGCAGCCTAGAGGGGCGGGAGGGCCGCGAGCAGTTCTTC. It translates to CASSLEGREGREQFF.

This chain connects TRBV5-1 to TRBJ2-7, with D perhaps matching TRBD1 (6 bases). The germline V gene encodes CDR1 SGHRS and CDR2 YFSETQ. V lost 4 bases, J lost 6 bases, and 20 bases lay in between. The CDR3 is made up of 15 amino acids. The CDR3 DNA sequence: TGCGCCAGCAGCCCGGTGGCCGAAAAAGGGGGCGAGCAGTACTTC. It codes for CASSPVAEKGGEQYF.

This clonotype has just one count. The rearrangement links TRBV9 to TRBJ2-7; D not resolved. Germline assignment: CDR1 SGDLS and CDR2 YYNGEE. The V and J ends lost 1 base and 3 bases respectively, with 11 bases between them. CDR3 length: 14 amino acids. CDR3 bases: TGTGCCAGCAGCGTATCGGGCAGCAACTACGAGCAGTACTTC. Encoded protein: CASSVSGSNYEQYF. The full variable domain, rest sourced from reference TRBV9 and TRBJ2-7, is DSGVTQTPKHLITATGQRVTLRCSPRSGDLSVYWYQQSLDQGLQFLIQYYNGEERAKGNILERFSAQQFPDLHSELNLSSLELGDSALYFCASSVSGSNYEQYFGPGTRLTVT.

This clonotype has more than one count but fewer than ten. The chain couples TRBV12-3 or TRBV12-4 to TRBJ1-4; D gene ambiguous. Deletions cut 6 bases from V and 4 bases from J, with 12 bases between. CDR3 length: 14 residues. CDR3 region: CASSPRLDNEKLFF. DNA for the CDR3: TGTGCCAGCAGCCCGCGTCTGGATAATGAAAAACTGTTTTTT.

This clonotype was counted only a few times. This chain uses TRBV12-3 or TRBV12-4 with TRBJ2-3; tentative D call: TRBD2 (6 bases). V was cut by 8 bases and J by 2 bases, with 14 bases left in between. The CDR3 covers 14 residues. The CDR3 sequence: CASGSGTFTDTQYF. In nucleotides, the CDR3 is TGTGCCAGCGGATCCGGGACTTTCACAGATACGCAGTATTTT.

At least ten counts were recorded for this clonotype. The chain employs TRBV20-1 and TRBJ2-5; tentatively, D is TRBD1 or TRBD2 (5 bases each). V was cut by 7 bases and J by 5 bases, with 20 bases left in between. Germline V lookup: CDR1 DFQATT, CDR2 SNEGSKA (reference sequence). CDR3 length: 14 residues. The CDR3 DNA sequence: TGCAGTGGAAACGCTCAGGGAGAATTCGAGACCCAGTACTTC. As protein: CSGNAQGEFETQYF.

This clonotype was picked up many times. A junction end diverges from the germline sequence, so it may reflect a read error. The chain has TRBV20-1 and TRBJ1-2; a weak D match, TRBD1 (5 bases). The CDR3 loop spans 12 amino acids. Germline values: CDR1 DFQATT, CDR2 SNEGSKA (reference sequence). The CDR3 bases are TGCAGTGCTAGTGGACGGGGGGGACTGGGGGACTTC. Its translation is CSASGRGGLGDF.

A few counts support this clonotype. The V gene is TRBV10-3, the J gene TRBJ2-7; 8 bases fit TRBD2. CDR3 length: 15 residues. V was clipped by 3 bases and J by 2 bases; unmatched bases: 6. CDR1 is ENHRY, CDR2 SYGVKD, per germline. The DNA of the CDR3 is TGTGCCATCAGTGAAGGGCTAGCGGGTCCCTACGAGCAGTACTTC. This gives the protein CAISEGLAGPYEQYF.

The chain is built from TRBV14 and TRBJ2-1; D call uncertain. The CDR3 sequence is 14 residues long. V was cut by 8 bases and J by 3 bases, with 14 bases left in between. Germline CDR1 is SGHDN and CDR2 is FVKESK. CDR3 amino acids: CASVYGPIYNEQFF. The CDR3 DNA reads as TGTGCCAGCGTTTATGGACCCATCTACAATGAGCAGTTCTTC.

This clonotype was seen only a few times. This chain links TRBV6-2 or TRBV6-3 with TRBJ2-7; 8 bases map to TRBD1. The CDR3 extends over 17 amino acids. Germline lookup yields CDR1 MNHEY and CDR2 SVGEGT. V lost 5 bases to trimming and J lost 0 bases; unmatched junction nucleotides: 12. The CDR3 here is CASSPFEGTGLSYEQYF. CDR3 coding DNA: TGTGCCAGCAGTCCATTTGAGGGGACAGGTCTCTCCTACGAGCAGTACTTC.

This clonotype was seen only a few times. This chain joins TRBV20-1 and TRBJ2-7; TRBD1 agrees at 10 bases. Germline CDR1 DFQATT, CDR2 SNEGSKA (reference sequence). Germline trimming cut 2 bases from V and 2 bases from J; bases unmatched to any gene: 9. The CDR3 has 16 amino acids. In nucleotides, the CDR3 is TGCAGTGCTAGATTGGGACAGGGGAAATTCGCCTACGAGCAGTACTTC. Translating it yields CSARLGQGKFAYEQYF.

This clonotype was seen a few times. The gene calls are TRBV20-1 and TRBJ2-7; D perhaps matches TRBD1 (5 bases). CDR3 length equals 11 residues. V was pared by 2 bases and J by 5 bases, with 7 bases between. The germline gives CDR1 DFQATT, CDR2 SNEGSKA (reference sequence). CDR3 sequence: CSARLGDEQYF. As DNA, the CDR3 is TGCAGTGCTAGACTAGGGGACGAGCAGTACTTC.